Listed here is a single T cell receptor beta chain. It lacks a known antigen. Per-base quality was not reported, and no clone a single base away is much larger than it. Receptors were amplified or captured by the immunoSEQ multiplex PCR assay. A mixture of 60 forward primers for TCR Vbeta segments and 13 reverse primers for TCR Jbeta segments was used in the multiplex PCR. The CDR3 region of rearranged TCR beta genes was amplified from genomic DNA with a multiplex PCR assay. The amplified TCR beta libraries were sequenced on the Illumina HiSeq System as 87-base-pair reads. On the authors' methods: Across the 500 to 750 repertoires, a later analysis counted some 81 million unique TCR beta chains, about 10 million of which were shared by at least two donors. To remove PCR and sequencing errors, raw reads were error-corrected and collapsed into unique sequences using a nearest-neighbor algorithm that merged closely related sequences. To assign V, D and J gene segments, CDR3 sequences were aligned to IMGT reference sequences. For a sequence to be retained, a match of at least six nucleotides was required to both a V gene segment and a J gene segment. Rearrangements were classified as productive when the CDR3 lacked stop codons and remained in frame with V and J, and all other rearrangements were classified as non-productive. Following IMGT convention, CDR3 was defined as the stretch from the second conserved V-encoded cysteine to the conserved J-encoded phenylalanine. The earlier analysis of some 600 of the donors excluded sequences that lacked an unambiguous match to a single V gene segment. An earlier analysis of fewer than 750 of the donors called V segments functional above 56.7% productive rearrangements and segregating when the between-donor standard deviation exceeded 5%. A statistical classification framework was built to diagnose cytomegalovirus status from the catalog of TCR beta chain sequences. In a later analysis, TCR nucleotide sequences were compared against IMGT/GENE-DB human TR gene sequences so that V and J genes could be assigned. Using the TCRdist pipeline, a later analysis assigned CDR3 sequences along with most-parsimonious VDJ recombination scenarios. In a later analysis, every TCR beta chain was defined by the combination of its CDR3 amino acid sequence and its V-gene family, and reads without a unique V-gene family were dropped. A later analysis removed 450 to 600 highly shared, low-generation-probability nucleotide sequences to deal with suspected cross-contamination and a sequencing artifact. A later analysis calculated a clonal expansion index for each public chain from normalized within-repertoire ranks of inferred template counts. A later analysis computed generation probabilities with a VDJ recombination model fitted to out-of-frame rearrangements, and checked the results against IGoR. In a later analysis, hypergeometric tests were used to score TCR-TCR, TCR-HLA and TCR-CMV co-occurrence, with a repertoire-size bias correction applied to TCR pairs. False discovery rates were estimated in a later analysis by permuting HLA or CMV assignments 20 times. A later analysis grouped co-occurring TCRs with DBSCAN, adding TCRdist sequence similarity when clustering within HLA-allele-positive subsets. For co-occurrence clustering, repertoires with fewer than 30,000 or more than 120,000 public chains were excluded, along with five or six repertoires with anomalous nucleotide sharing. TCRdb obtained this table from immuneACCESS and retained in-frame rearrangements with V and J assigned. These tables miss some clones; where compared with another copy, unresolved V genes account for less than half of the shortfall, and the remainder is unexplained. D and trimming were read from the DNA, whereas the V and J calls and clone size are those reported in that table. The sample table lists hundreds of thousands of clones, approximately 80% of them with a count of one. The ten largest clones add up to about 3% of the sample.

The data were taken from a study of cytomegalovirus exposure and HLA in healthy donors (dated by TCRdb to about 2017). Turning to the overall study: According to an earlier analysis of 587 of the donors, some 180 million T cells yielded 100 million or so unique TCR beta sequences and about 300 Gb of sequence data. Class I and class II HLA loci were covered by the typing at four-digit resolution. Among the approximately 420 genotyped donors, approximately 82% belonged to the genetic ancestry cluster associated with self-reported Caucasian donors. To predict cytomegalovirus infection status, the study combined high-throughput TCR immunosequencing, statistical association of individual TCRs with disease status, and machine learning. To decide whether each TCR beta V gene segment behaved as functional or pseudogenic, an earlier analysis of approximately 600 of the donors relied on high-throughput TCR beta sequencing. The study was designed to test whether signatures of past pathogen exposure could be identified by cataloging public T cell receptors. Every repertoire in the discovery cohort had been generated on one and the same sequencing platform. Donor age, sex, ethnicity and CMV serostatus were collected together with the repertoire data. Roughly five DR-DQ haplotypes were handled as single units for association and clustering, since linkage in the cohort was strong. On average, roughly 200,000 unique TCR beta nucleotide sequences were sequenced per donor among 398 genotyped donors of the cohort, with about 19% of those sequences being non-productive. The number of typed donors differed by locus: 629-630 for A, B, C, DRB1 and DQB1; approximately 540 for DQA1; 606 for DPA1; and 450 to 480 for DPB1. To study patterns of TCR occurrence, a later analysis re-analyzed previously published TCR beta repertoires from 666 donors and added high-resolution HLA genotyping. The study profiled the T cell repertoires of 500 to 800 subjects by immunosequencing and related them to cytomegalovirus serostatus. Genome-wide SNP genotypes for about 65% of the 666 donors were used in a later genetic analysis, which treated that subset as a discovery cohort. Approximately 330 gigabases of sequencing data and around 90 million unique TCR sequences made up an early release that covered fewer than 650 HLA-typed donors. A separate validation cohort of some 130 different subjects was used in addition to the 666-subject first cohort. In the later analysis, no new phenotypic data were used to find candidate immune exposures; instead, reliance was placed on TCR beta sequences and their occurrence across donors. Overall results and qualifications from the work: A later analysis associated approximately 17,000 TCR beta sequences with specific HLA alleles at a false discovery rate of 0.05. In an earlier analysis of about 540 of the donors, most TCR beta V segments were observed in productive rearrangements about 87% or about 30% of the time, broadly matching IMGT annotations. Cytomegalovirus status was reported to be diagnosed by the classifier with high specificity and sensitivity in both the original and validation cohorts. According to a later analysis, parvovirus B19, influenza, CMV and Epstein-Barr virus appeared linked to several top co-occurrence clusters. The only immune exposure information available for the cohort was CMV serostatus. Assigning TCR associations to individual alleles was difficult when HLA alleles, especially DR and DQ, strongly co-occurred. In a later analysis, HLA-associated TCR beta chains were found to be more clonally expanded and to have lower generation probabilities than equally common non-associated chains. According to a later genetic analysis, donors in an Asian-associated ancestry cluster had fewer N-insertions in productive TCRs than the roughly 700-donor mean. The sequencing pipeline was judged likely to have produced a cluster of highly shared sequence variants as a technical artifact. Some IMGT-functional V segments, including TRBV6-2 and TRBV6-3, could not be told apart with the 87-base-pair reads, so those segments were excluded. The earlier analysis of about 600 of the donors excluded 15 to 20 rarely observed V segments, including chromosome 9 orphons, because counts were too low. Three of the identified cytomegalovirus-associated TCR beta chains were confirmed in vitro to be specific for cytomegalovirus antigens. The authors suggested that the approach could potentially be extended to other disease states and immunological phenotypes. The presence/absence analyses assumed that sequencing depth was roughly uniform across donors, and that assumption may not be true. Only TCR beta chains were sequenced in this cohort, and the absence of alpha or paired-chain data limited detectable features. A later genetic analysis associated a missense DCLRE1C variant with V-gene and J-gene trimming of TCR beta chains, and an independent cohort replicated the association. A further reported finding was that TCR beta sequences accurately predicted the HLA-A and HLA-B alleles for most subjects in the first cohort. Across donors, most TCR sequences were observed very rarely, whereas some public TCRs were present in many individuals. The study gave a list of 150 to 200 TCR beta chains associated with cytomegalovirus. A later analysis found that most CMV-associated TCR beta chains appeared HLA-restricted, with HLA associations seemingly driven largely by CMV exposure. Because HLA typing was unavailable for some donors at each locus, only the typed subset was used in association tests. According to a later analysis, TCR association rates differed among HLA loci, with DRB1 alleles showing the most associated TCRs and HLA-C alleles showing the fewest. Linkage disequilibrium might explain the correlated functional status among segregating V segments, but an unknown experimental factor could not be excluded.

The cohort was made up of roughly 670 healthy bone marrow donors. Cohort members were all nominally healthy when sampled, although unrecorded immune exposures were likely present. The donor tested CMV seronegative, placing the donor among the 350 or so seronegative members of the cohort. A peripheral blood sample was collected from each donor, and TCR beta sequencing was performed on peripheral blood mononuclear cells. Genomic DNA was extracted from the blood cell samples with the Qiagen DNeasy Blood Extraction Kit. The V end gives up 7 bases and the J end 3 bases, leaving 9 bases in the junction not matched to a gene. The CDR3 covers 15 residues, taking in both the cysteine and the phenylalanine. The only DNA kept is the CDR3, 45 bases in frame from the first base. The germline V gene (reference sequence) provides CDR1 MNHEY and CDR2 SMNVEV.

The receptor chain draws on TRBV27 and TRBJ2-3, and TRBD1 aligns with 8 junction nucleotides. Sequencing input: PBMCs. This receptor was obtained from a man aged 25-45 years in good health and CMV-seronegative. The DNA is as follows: TGTGCCAGCAAAAGACGGGACAGGAAAACAGATACGCAGTATTTT. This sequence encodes CASKRRDRKTDTQYF.